This TCR beta chain appears in the sequencing data of a study of blood T cell repertoires in COVID-19. Study in general: COVID-19 samples collected from the United States, Italy and Spain covered acute and convalescent phases.

The table lists this clone with a few counts. This same CDR3 is encoded by further DNA sequences in the sample. Those who participated ranged in age from about 18 to 95 years and resided in about two dozen US areas. Researchers sorted participants into cohorts using their self-reported clinical history. Trimming took 0 bases from V and 8 from J, leaving 11 bases between them. From germline, CDR1 is SGHRS and CDR2 YFSETQ. The CDR3 has 14 amino acids. In the original workflow: The authors estimated nucleated cell counts from reference gene primer amplification. Produced via immunoSEQ multiplex PCR; TCRdb's table is partial and in-frame only. V and J calls and clone size are copied from that table; D and trimming were computed from the DNA. The sample includes over 200,000 clones, just under 85% seen only once; the top ten take approximately 15%.

Sequencing used PBMCs or T cells enriched from blood (not recorded which). The chain recombines TRBV5-1 with TRBJ2-2; D not certain. This TCR was sampled from a man in his forties or fifties who had recovered from COVID-19. CDR3 in amino acids: CASSLAVTTGELFF. The CDR3 DNA is TGCGCCAGCAGCTTGGCCGTCACAACAGGGGAGCTGTTTTTT.